Presented here are 15 T cell receptor beta chains from one specimen sequenced in a study of CXCR3-negative and CXCR3-positive naive CD8 T cells (dated by TCRdb to the late 2010s). Their specific antigens are unknown. Sequenced using a NextSeq 550. The Human TCR Profiling Kit (MiLaboratory) was used to make UMI-labeled 5' RACE TRB cDNA libraries. TCRdb reprocessed the reads, reporting each CDR3 protein sequence once and no DNA. The sample table includes over 70,000 distinct CDR3 sequences. 0.75% to 0.95% of the sample belongs to the ten largest clones. Findings and caveats that apply to the study as a whole: Compared with CXCR3-negative naive cells, CXCR3-positive naive cells had TRB CDR3s with higher hydrophobicity (lower Kidera factor 4), lower energy, and higher strength and volume indices.

Sequences were obtained from naive CXCR3+ CD8+ T cells from blood. The cell subset or site label corresponds to: CD45RO-CCR7+CD27+CD95- naive CD8+ T cells expressing CXCR3 (TNR3+). Receptors were obtained from a human donor in good health. Some clones in this sample may be carry-over from other donors' samples.

V usage is TRBV28 and J usage is TRBJ2-5. Germline assignment: CDR1 MDHEN and CDR2 SYDVKM. The CDR3 sequence is 13 residues long. This chain's CDR3 is CASSRRGQETQYF.

V is TRBV4-2 and J is TRBJ1-2. The CDR3 runs to 11 residues. Germline CDR1 is LGHNA and CDR2 is YNFKEQ. CDR3 protein: CAVGFEDGYTF.

The chain combines TRBV27 with TRBJ2-3; absent DNA, TCRdb's TRBD2 call cannot be checked. The germline V gene encodes CDR1 MNHEY and CDR2 SMNVEV (reference sequence). The CDR3 is 14 residues long. CDR3 residues: CASTRAGGADTQYF.

This chain joins TRBV4-2 and TRBJ1-5. Germline V lookup: CDR1 LGHNA, CDR2 YNFKEQ. This CDR3 comprises 17 residues. CDR3 region: CASSQEKATRPNQPQHF.

The V and J genes are TRBV6-2 or TRBV6-3 and TRBJ1-1. Germline loops: CDR1 MNHEY, CDR2 SVGEGT. The length of the CDR3 is 13 residues. This chain's CDR3 is CASSYFGDTEAFF.

This rearrangement joins TRBV7-2 to TRBJ2-2. The CDR3 spans 15 residues. Germline CDR1 is SGHTA and CDR2 is FQGNSA. Here the CDR3 reads CASSLAGSFGGELFF.

This CDR3 is CASSDREYNEQFF. The chain uses TRBV4-2 and TRBJ2-1; TCRdb calls TRBD1, which cannot be checked without DNA. The CDR3 is 13 amino acids. CDR1 and CDR2 (germline): LGHNA, YNFKEQ.

V is TRBV28 and J is TRBJ1-6; the TCRdb call, TRBD1, lacks DNA for checking. The germline V gene has CDR1 MDHEN and CDR2 SYDVKM. This CDR3 is built from 14 residues. The chain's CDR3 is CASRTDRAHSPLHF.

CDR3: CASSYSPNTGELFF. The chain employs TRBV5-4 and TRBJ2-2. The CDR3 sequence is 14 residues long. Looked up from germline, CDR1 is SGHNT and CDR2 is YYREEE (reference sequence).

This chain uses TRBV4-1 with TRBJ2-6; the D call of TRBD1 rests on TCRdb alone, since no DNA is present to check it. Germline V lookup: CDR1 MGHRA, CDR2 YSYEKL. There are 16 residues in the CDR3. This CDR3 is CASSQDGGTGANVLTF.

The chain combines TRBV9 with TRBJ2-2; TCRdb outputs TRBD2, but without DNA this stays unchecked. The germline CDR1 and CDR2 sequences are SGDLS and YYNGEE. The CDR3 length is 14 residues. The CDR3 here is CASEGRDNTGELFF. The whole variable domain, remainder taken from reference TRBV9 and TRBJ2-2, is DSGVTQTPKHLITATGQRVTLRCSPRSGDLSVYWYQQSLDQGLQFLIQYYNGEERAKGNILERFSAQQFPDLHSELNLSSLELGDSALYFCASEGRDNTGELFFGEGSRLTVL.

This rearrangement joins TRBV28 to TRBJ1-3. The CDR3 runs 15 residues. Germline values: CDR1 MDHEN, CDR2 SYDVKM. CDR3 amino acids: CASRVGGIPGSEPFF.

This sequence joins TRBV2 and TRBJ2-1; lacking DNA, the TRBD2 call made by TCRdb goes unchecked. This CDR3 contains 15 residues. Germline CDR1 and CDR2: SNHLY and FYNNEI. The CDR3 protein is CASSVGLGHLLEQFF. The variable domain in full, completed from reference TRBV2 and TRBJ2-1, reads EPEVTQTPSHQVTQMGQEVILRCVPISNHLYFYWYRQILGQKVEFLVSFYNNEISEKSEIFDDQFSVERPDGSNFTLKIRSTKLEDSAMYFCASSVGLGHLLEQFFGPGTRLTVL.

The CDR3 loop is CASSQDTVTVLNTGELFF. V usage is TRBV4-2 and J usage is TRBJ2-2. CDR3 size: 18 residues. CDR1 is LGHNA and CDR2 is YNFKEQ in the germline V gene.

The rearrangement joins TRBV28 to TRBJ1-5. This CDR3 is 14 amino acids long. Germline V gives CDR1 MDHEN, CDR2 SYDVKM. CDR3: CASSFSGPNQPQHF. Together with reference TRBV28 and TRBJ1-5, the CDR3 gives the full variable domain: DVKVTQSSRYLVKRTGEKVFLECVQDMDHENMFWYRQDPGLGLRLIYFSYDVKMKEKGDIPEGYSVSREKKERFSLILESASTNQTSMYLCASSFSGPNQPQHFGDGTRLSIL.